These 24 T cell receptor beta chains were sequenced from one sample in a study of cytomegalovirus exposure and HLA in healthy donors. Amplification used 60 Vbeta primers and 13 Jbeta primers. Repertoires were generated with immunoSEQ multiplex PCR, while TCRdb's copy carries only in-frame clones and drops some. The table records over 150,000 clones, over 75% of them present only once. Source material: PBMCs. The receptor source for this set is a young woman in good health and CMV-seronegative.

This chain joins TRBV7-2 and TRBJ1-4; 7 nucleotides line up with TRBD1. The V and J ends lost 1 base and 0 bases, in that order; junction bases with no gene match: 5. CDR3 length: 17 residues. Per the germline V gene, CDR1 is SGHTA and CDR2 is FQGNSA. Written as DNA, the CDR3 is TGTGCCAGCAGCTTAGTAGGGACAGCCACAACTAATGAAAAACTGTTTTTT. This sequence encodes CASSLVGTATTNEKLFF.

The chain combines TRBV18 with TRBJ2-5; a possible D gene is TRBD1 (5 bases). The J call may be incorrect, as the DNA end agrees better with TRBJ2-7. The CDR3 loop spans 13 amino acids. Germline V CDR1 and CDR2: KGHSH, LQKENI. CDR3 sequence (DNA): TGTGCCAGCTGTTCACAGGAGACCTACGAGCAGTACTTC. This sequence encodes CASCSQETYEQYF.

This clone was observed a handful of times. The chain couples TRBV15 to TRBJ1-5; D ambiguous. CDR3 length: 13 residues. Germline CDR1 and CDR2: LNHNV and YYDKDF (reference sequence). The germline V and J ends were trimmed by 1 base and 6 bases, with 7 bases remaining between them. Written as DNA, the CDR3 is TGTGCCACCAGCAGAGTTCCGTCTCAGCCCCAGCATTTT. Encoded protein: CATSRVPSQPQHF.

The chain employs TRBV29-1 and TRBJ2-3; 9 bases match TRBD1. The CDR3 consists of 11 residues. CDR1 and CDR2 from the germline V gene are SQVTM and ANQGSEA. Trimming removed 7 bases from V and 6 bases from J; junction bases left unmatched: 2. CDR3 amino acids: CSAQGADTQYF. As DNA, the CDR3 is TGCAGCGCACAGGGGGCGGATACGCAGTATTTT.

The V gene is TRBV27, the J gene TRBJ2-3; D might be TRBD1 or TRBD2, each matching 10 bases. V was shortened by 2 bases and J by 0 bases, with 30 bases between the two germline ends. In germline, CDR1 is MNHEY, CDR2 SMNVEV (reference sequence). This CDR3 contains 22 residues. In nucleotides, the CDR3 is TGTGCCAGCAGTTTAATATGGGAGACAGGGGGCGGACTAGCGGCTAGCACAGATACGCAGTATTTT. Amino acids: CASSLIWETGGGLAASTDTQYF.

This clone was found a few times. V gene TRBV25-1 combines with J gene TRBJ1-4; possible D gene TRBD1, 5 bases. CDR3 length: 16 amino acids. From germline, CDR1 is MGHDK and CDR2 SYGVNS. The V end was cut by 1 base, the J end by 6 bases, with 15 bases between. The DNA of the CDR3 is TGTGCCAGCAGTGAATCAGTGCAGGGTGGGGATGAAAAACTGTTTTTT. It codes for CASSESVQGGDEKLFF.

This sequence joins TRBV7-9 and TRBJ2-7; 7 positions agree with TRBD1. Germline CDR1 SEHNR, CDR2 FQNEAQ (reference sequence). The CDR3 runs to 13 residues. V shed 4 bases, J shed 0 bases, and the junction held 0 bases outside the gene matches. The CDR3 DNA reads TGTGCCAGCAGCTGGGACAGCTCCTACGAGCAGTACTTC. It is translated as CASSWDSSYEQYF.

The chain has TRBV30 and TRBJ2-7; TRBD2 matches at 7 bases. Looked up from germline, CDR1 is GTSNPN and CDR2 is SVGIG (reference sequence). The length of the CDR3 is 12 residues. J lost 7 bases, V lost 0 bases, and 3 bases had no gene match. Here the CDR3 DNA reads TGTGCCTGGAGTGTACTCGGGAGGGAGCAGTACTTC. Translating gives CAWSVLGREQYF.

The chain has TRBV6-5 and TRBJ2-7; 8 bases line up with TRBD1. This CDR3 is built from 12 residues. Per the germline V gene, CDR1 is MNHEY and CDR2 is SVGAGI. J lost 6 bases, V lost 5 bases, and 3 bases had no gene match. CDR3 DNA sequence: TGTGCCAGCAGTGACAGGGGTTTCGAGCAGTACTTC. Amino acids: CASSDRGFEQYF.

The chain recombines TRBV4-2 with TRBJ2-2; TRBD2 is a possible D gene (5 bases). In germline, CDR1 is LGHNA, CDR2 YNFKEQ. The CDR3 totals 15 residues. Trimming took 1 base from V and 2 from J, leaving 8 bases between them. The CDR3 is CASSQGEGNTGELFF. CDR3 DNA sequence: TGTGCCAGCAGCCAAGGAGAGGGAAACACCGGGGAGCTGTTTTTT.

The J gene is TRBJ1-4, the V gene TRBV29-1, with 7 nucleotides matching TRBD1. V was pared by 6 bases and J by 8 bases, with 9 bases of the junction left unmatched. This CDR3 is built from 13 residues. Germline V CDR1 and CDR2: SQVTM, ANQGSEA. The CDR3 coding sequence is TGCAGCGTCCGAACAGGGGTTGGAGAAAAACTGTTTTTT. Translated: CSVRTGVGEKLFF.

The V call is TRBV2, the J call TRBJ2-7; TRBD2 agrees at 10 bases. The junction had 9 bases not matched to a gene; V was cut back by 6 bases and J by 4 bases. Looked up from germline, CDR1 is SNHLY and CDR2 is FYNNEI. The CDR3 sequence is 15 residues long. The CDR3: CASRDQSGRGYEQYF. CDR3 nucleotides: TGTGCCAGCAGAGACCAGAGCGGGAGGGGGTACGAGCAGTACTTC.

The chain uses TRBV5-4 and TRBJ2-2; D is possibly TRBD1 (6 bases). The germline V and J ends were trimmed by 0 bases and 6 bases, with 12 bases remaining between them. Germline-derived CDR1 and CDR2 are SGHNT and YYREEE (reference sequence). This CDR3 has 15 amino acids. The CDR3 protein is CASSLGTGWAGELFF. The CDR3 region has the DNA TGTGCCAGCAGCTTGGGAACAGGGTGGGCCGGGGAGCTGTTTTTT.

The V gene is TRBV11-2, the J gene TRBJ2-7; TRBD1 agrees at 8 bases. The germline gives CDR1 SGHAT, CDR2 FQNNGV. This CDR3 is 15 amino acids long. Unmatched junction bases numbered 12, after V lost 5 bases and J lost 6 bases. CDR3 sequence: CASSEVRGRMGEQYF. CDR3 coding DNA: TGTGCCAGCAGCGAGGTCAGGGGGCGGATGGGCGAGCAGTACTTC.

This rearrangement joins TRBV11-1 to TRBJ2-7, with TRBD2 matching over 7 bases. CDR3 size: 15 residues. The V gene's germline CDR1 is SGHAT and CDR2 FQDESV (reference sequence). V shed 5 bases, J shed 0 bases, and the junction held 7 bases outside the gene matches. This CDR3 is CASSISLAVSYEQYF. The CDR3 DNA sequence: TGTGCCAGCAGCATTAGCCTAGCGGTCTCCTACGAGCAGTACTTC. Filled out from reference TRBV11-1 and TRBJ2-7, the complete variable domain reads EAEVAQSPRYKITEKSQAVAFWCDPISGHATLYWYRQILGQGPELLVQFQDESVVDDSQLPKDRFSAERLKGVDSTLKIQPAELGDSAMYLCASSISLAVSYEQYFGPGTRLTVT.

The chain is built from TRBV11-1 and TRBJ1-2; D not certain. V dropped 6 bases and J dropped 4 bases, with 12 bases sitting between them. The CDR3 has 13 residues. Germline-derived CDR1 and CDR2 are SGHAT and FQDESV (reference sequence). The CDR3 is CASSSAAGYGYTF. DNA for the CDR3: TGTGCCAGCAGTTCCGCGGCGGGCTATGGCTACACCTTC.

The chain links TRBV11-2 to TRBJ2-7; TRBD1 might be the D (7 bases). V gave up 4 bases and J gave up 7 bases, with 20 bases separating them. The CDR3 consists of 15 residues. Germline V gene data show CDR1 as SGHAT and CDR2 as FQNNGV. The CDR3 spells CASSSTTGTPWEQYF. The CDR3, as DNA: TGTGCCAGCAGCTCCACGACAGGGACTCCTTGGGAGCAGTACTTC. The variable domain in full, with the rest retrieved from reference TRBV11-2 and TRBJ2-7, is EAGVAQSPRYKIIEKRQSVAFWCNPISGHATLYWYQQILGQGPKLLIQFQNNGVVDDSQLPKDRFSAERLKGVDSTLKIQPAKLEDSAVYLCASSSTTGTPWEQYFGPGTRLTVT.

The CDR3 here is CASSLELAGGPGPEGTQYF. In DNA form, the CDR3 reads TGTGCCAGCAGCTTAGAACTAGCGGGAGGGCCGGGTCCGGAAGGGACGCAGTATTTT. This rearrangement joins TRBV11-2 to TRBJ2-3, with TRBD2 matching over 13 bases. V gave up 0 bases and J gave up 9 bases; unmatched junction bases: 15. The CDR3 runs to 19 residues. In germline, CDR1 is SGHAT, CDR2 FQNNGV.

The V and J genes are TRBV19 and TRBJ1-5; D gene uncertain. This CDR3 region has 12 residues. CDR1 and CDR2 (germline): LNHDA, SQIVND (reference sequence). V lost 4 bases to trimming and J lost 6 bases, with 7 bases between them. CDR3 DNA sequence: TGTGCCAGTAGTACACAGAGTCAGCCCCAGCATTTT. Translated: CASSTQSQPQHF.

This chain joins TRBV5-1 and TRBJ1-4; no clear D gene. V gave up 4 bases and J gave up 7 bases, with 17 bases separating them. The CDR3 sequence is 15 residues long. Germline V gene data show CDR1 as SGHRS and CDR2 as YFSETQ. This CDR3 is CASSRTEGFGEKLFF. The CDR3 nucleotides read TGCGCCAGCAGCCGTACCGAGGGATTCGGTGAAAAACTGTTTTTT.

The chain is built from TRBV18 and TRBJ2-5, with D maybe TRBD1 (7 bases). Near its end, the DNA agrees better with TRBJ2-7, so the J call may be wrong. The V gene's germline CDR1 is KGHSH and CDR2 LQKENI. The CDR3 has 15 residues. Here the CDR3 reads CASSPPQGGPYEQYF. CDR3 DNA sequence: TGTGCCAGCTCACCACCGCAGGGGGGACCCTACGAGCAGTACTTC.

The CDR3 sequence: CASSSGWGAYEQYF. The CDR3 DNA follows: TGTGCCAGCAGTTCCGGTTGGGGGGCCTACGAGCAGTACTTC. The genes are TRBV6-1 and TRBJ2-7; D might be TRBD2 (6 bases). The CDR3 sequence is 14 residues long. V lost 5 bases and J 2 bases, leaving 13 bases between the germline ends. The V gene's germline CDR1 is MNHNS and CDR2 SASEGT.

This chain connects TRBV28 to TRBJ1-2; 11 positions agree with TRBD1. Per the germline V gene, CDR1 is MDHEN and CDR2 is SYDVKM. After removal of 6 bases from V and 5 bases from J, the junction contained 8 bases not matched to a gene. This CDR3 is 15 amino acids long. The CDR3: CASSTRDRGGYGYTF. DNA of the CDR3: TGTGCCAGCAGCACCCGGGACAGGGGGGGATATGGCTACACCTTC.

The chain joins TRBV11-2 to TRBJ2-1; TRBD1 agrees at 11 bases. The CDR3 totals 15 residues. V shed 5 bases and J 6 bases; nucleotides not matched to a gene: 6. The germline CDR1 and CDR2 sequences are SGHAT and FQNNGV. The CDR3 coding sequence is TGTGCCAGCAGCCTAAGGGGGACAGGGGGCAATGAGCAGTTCTTC. It codes for CASSLRGTGGNEQFF.